This T cell receptor (beta chain) was retrieved from a study of T-cell reconstitution after alpha-beta-depleted transplantation in children. Trimming stripped 3 bases from V and 2 bases from J, with 9 bases between. The CDR3 loop spans 14 amino acids. The germline CDR1 and CDR2 sequences are MGHRA and YSYEKL. Library preparation (for TCRbeta) was performed with unique molecular identifiers. TCRdb re-derived calls from the PCR reads in MiXCR, one entry per CDR3 protein. The sample has some 500,000 distinct CDR3 sequences; around 20% are singletons. The starting material was PBMCs from the stem cell graft donor, obtained from the stem cell graft. This clonotype was obtained from a human donor who donated a stem cell graft to a child with acute lymphoblastic leukemia. The chain is built from TRBV4-1 and TRBJ2-3; D possibly corresponds to TRBD2 (5 bases). The CDR3 bases are TGCGCCAGCAGCCAGCTCGGGATCACAGATACGCAGTATTTT. It translates to CASSQLGITDTQYF.